This TCR beta chain was identified in a study of HIV-infected patients and healthy controls (dated by TCRdb to between 2014 and 2016). Regarding the study in general: The study tested whether deep TCR repertoire sequencing of HIV patients' small blood samples could capture immune perturbation and reconstitution.

SuperScript III was used to reverse transcribe 500 ng RNA with primers targeting the alpha and beta constant regions. Separate alpha and beta chain libraries were generated by chain-specific third strand synthesis with multiplexing indices. The protocol used a single primer pair to amplify all rearrangements within a chain, which avoided primer bias, and attached molecular barcodes to each cDNA molecule. T4 RNA Ligase 1 joined purified cDNA to a 5' RACE adapter that carried a random hexamer and the SP2 sequencing primer site. Second strand synthesis was performed with Phusion polymerase and primed from the SP2 site, and slow temperature ramps were applied to favor optimal annealing. Joined together, two random hexamer sequences that had both been added before amplification formed the 12-nucleotide barcode of each molecule. P5 and P7 adapter elements plus a second index were added in a short first PCR, which was followed by an approximately 25-cycle amplification PCR with P5s and P7 primers. In total the libraries went through roughly 27 PCR cycles, after which the libraries were quantified on a Qubit, sized on a Bioanalyzer, and diluted to around 4 nM. Sequencing of the normalized libraries was performed on an Illumina MiSeq with 2 x 250 paired-end kits. Reverse transcription reactions were cleaned up on MinElute columns and eluted into about 9.5 ul Tris-Cl. A 1:1 ratio of AMPure XP beads was used to clean the adapter ligations after they had run for approximately 20 hours at 16 degrees C. The published analysis was carried out like this. A modified Decombinator that output V, J, insert and barcode information was used to process the demultiplexed FASTQ files. Sequences that shared a barcode but differed from the dominant sequence were discarded as errors, and original cDNA molecules were estimated by counting barcodes clustered at Levenshtein distance 3. For downstream analyses, the R packages ineq, vegan, igraph and RCytoscape were used, along with IMGT nomenclature and CDR3 definitions. The authors computed V gene usage over distinct sequences and counted each TCR a single time to avoid skew from clonal expansion. Similarity networks connected unique CDR3 amino acid sequences within a donor whenever two sequences differed by a single Levenshtein edit. The authors compiled published HIV-specific CDR3s (just over 90 alpha, several hundred beta) and CMV-specific CDR3s (approximately 13 alpha, about 250 beta) and searched for them in the repertoires. Random subsampling to size-matched repertoires showed patients' decreased diversity was not caused by their lower sequence numbers. TCRdb took the public reads, trimmed them with fastp at Q25, ran MiXCR for clone calling and kept in-frame beta chains. Each record represents a unique CDR3 protein, reported with the most common genes and DNA among its rows. It is TCRdb's table, rather than the study itself, that gives the V and J calls and clone size. Across this sample there are 15,000 to 20,000 distinct CDR3 sequences, with about 9% seen only once. Clones ranked in the top ten supply over 5.5% of the sample.

Whole blood was used without cell fractionation, so all unsorted peripheral T cells were reflected in the repertoire. As controls, around ten uninfected healthy donors were sampled, and a few of those donors gave samples twice, about three months apart. A roughly 2.5 ml sample of peripheral blood was drawn into Tempus tubes for RNA extraction. Residual genomic DNA was removed with the TURBO-DNase kit and globin mRNA was depleted with GLOBINclear. This clonotype has a count of ten or more. Its antigen has not been determined. Nothing much larger sits one base from this clone, and base qualities are not available. CDR3 length: 12 amino acids, cysteine to phenylalanine. Just the 36-base CDR3 DNA is kept, in frame starting at base 1. The germline V and J ends show losses of 8 bases and 6 bases respectively, and no gene match explains 8 bases of the junction. CDR1 and CDR2 were assigned from the germline V gene (reference sequence) as DFQATT and SNEGSKA.

Overall study results and their limits: Sequencing depth was restricted by the use of whole blood, which also prevented the dynamics of distinct T-cell subpopulations from being separated. Significantly different mean usage between HIV-infected patients and controls was observed for eight alpha and eight beta V genes. A major limit on how widely the findings apply, in the view of the authors, was that only sixteen HIV-infected individuals were processed. Healthy controls shared more CDR3s between individuals than HIV+ patients, by Jaccard index and by count of highly shared sequences. The study cohorts differed slightly in age and sex profile, but those differences did not account for the observed differences in diversity. Differing numbers of distinct sequences in patients and controls hindered comparison, and size-matching assigned excessive weight to rare events in the HIV-infected data. Pairing of alpha and beta chains was not determined in the samples. In HIV-infected patients, the apparent post-therapy recovery of the Gini index was not replicated in size-matched repertoire data. Donor HLA types were not determined in the study. HIV-infected repertoires showed significantly elevated mean Gini indices relative to controls, which possibly reflects oligoclonality. MAIT cell alpha-chain CDR3s were found at high frequency in healthy controls but were severely depleted in HIV+ repertoires. During therapy, a significant decrease in frequency was seen for HIV-associated CDR3s, whereas no significant change was found for CMV-associated CDR3s, although most of them became more frequent. Compared with untreated HIV+ repertoires, healthy control repertoires had roughly threefold more distinct CDR3s and higher Shannon diversity.

The TCR was taken from an adult in good health. The rearrangement joined TRBV20-1 to TRBJ2-5; 8 of the junction bases match TRBD1. Sequenced sample: blood. The CDR3: CSTHRGSKTQYF. In nucleotides, the sequence is TGCAGTACCCACAGGGGGTCGAAGACCCAGTACTTC.